What follows are 29 T cell receptor beta chains derived from one specimen sequenced in a study of identical twins listed by TCRdb under 2016. Libraries were built with 5' RACE. TCRdb lists the instrument as Illumina HiSeq 2000. TCRdb reprocessing: public reads trimmed at Q25 with fastp, clones called with MiXCR, in-frame beta chains kept. Each record represents a unique CDR3 protein, reported with the most common genes and DNA among its rows. The sample has about 520,000 distinct CDR3 sequences on record, less than 25% of them singletons. About 0.91% of the sample rests with the top ten. These records were also assigned to another study, of T cells expressing NK-cell markers.

Specimen: CD4+ T cells sorted from blood. These receptors were obtained from a woman in her late teens or twenties in good health.

The V and J genes are TRBV7-2 and TRBJ1-4; maybe TRBD1 (6 bases). Germline lookup yields CDR1 SGHTA and CDR2 FQGNSA. The CDR3 runs to 15 residues. V was pared by 1 base and J by 8 bases, with 14 bases between. The CDR3 sequence is CASSLGGHAGEKLFF. The CDR3 DNA reads TGTGCCAGCAGCTTAGGGGGACACGCGGGGGAAAAACTGTTTTTT.

The table lists this clonotype with many counts. This rearrangement joins TRBV15 to TRBJ1-3; TRBD1 matches 8 bases. Trimming at V came to 2 bases and at J to 3 bases, leaving 6 bases not matched to a gene. From germline, CDR1 is LNHNV and CDR2 YYDKDF (reference sequence). CDR3 length equals 16 residues. DNA for the CDR3: TGTGCCACCAGCAGATGGACAGGGCGAGATGGAAACACCATATATTTT. Amino acids: CATSRWTGRDGNTIYF.

The CDR3 protein is CASSWDAGYEQYF. For the CDR3, the DNA is TGTGCCAGCAGCTGGGACGCCGGCTACGAGCAGTACTTC. The V call is TRBV7-2, the J call TRBJ2-7; D might be TRBD1 or TRBD2, each matching 5 bases. Germline-derived CDR1 and CDR2 are SGHTA and FQGNSA. The CDR3 spans 13 residues. The germline V and J ends were trimmed by 4 bases and 3 bases, with 10 bases remaining between them. The entire variable domain, with the rest obtained from reference TRBV7-2 and TRBJ2-7, is as follows: GAGVSQSPSNKVTEKGKDVELRCDPISGHTALYWYRQSLGQGLEFLIYFQGNSAPDKSGLPSDRFSAERTGGSVSTLTIQRTQQEDSAVYLCASSWDAGYEQYFGPGTRLTVT.

This clonotype was detected only a few times. The V call is TRBV27, the J call TRBJ2-1; 10 positions match TRBD2. The J segment lost 15 bases and the V segment lost 8 bases, leaving 19 bases of the junction unmatched. Germline lookup yields CDR1 MNHEY and CDR2 SMNVEV (reference sequence). The CDR3 covers 15 residues. The CDR3, as DNA: TGTGCCAGCCGACCCAACACTCTAGCGGGGGAGAAGTGGTTCTTC. Amino acids: CASRPNTLAGEKWFF.

The sample holds a few counts of this clonotype. V gene TRBV7-9 combines with J gene TRBJ1-4, with 9 bases fitting TRBD1. The V gene end was trimmed by 7 bases and the J gene end by 8 bases; junction bases not matched to a gene: 8. In germline, CDR1 is SEHNR, CDR2 FQNEAQ (reference sequence). This CDR3 is built from 14 residues. CDR3 residues: CASTHGTGTEKLFF. CDR3 sequence (DNA): TGTGCCAGCACCCACGGGACAGGGACGGAAAAACTGTTTTTT.

This sequence joins TRBV29-1 and TRBJ2-3; tentatively, D is TRBD1 (5 bases). The CDR3 runs to 13 residues. V lost 7 bases to trimming and J lost 1 base, with 12 bases between them. Germline values: CDR1 SQVTM, CDR2 ANQGSEA. The CDR3 coding sequence is TGCAGCGGAGACAGCGCTGGCACAGATACGCAGTATTTT. This codes for CSGDSAGTDTQYF.

The chain carries TRBV12-3 or TRBV12-4 and TRBJ2-1; D is perhaps TRBD1 or TRBD2 (5 bases each). CDR3 length: 11 amino acids. V was shortened by 3 bases and J by 13 bases, with 10 bases between the two germline ends. The CDR3 loop reads CASSFGTPQFF. CDR3 in DNA: TGTGCCAGCAGTTTCGGGACCCCACAGTTCTTC.

The sample holds a few counts of this clonotype. The chain uses TRBV7-2 and TRBJ2-2; 8 nucleotides align to TRBD2. The CDR3 has 17 residues. Germline values: CDR1 SGHTA, CDR2 FQGNSA. J lost 5 bases, V lost 1 base, and 9 bases had no gene match. The CDR3 loop reads CASSLGLEASGTGELFF. CDR3 nucleotide sequence: TGTGCCAGCAGCTTAGGGTTGGAAGCTAGCGGGACCGGGGAGCTGTTTTTT.

The sample holds a few counts of this clonotype. V is TRBV5-1 and J is TRBJ2-5, with TRBD2 matching over 8 bases. The germline CDR1 and CDR2 sequences are SGHRS and YFSETQ. V was pared by 0 bases and J by 4 bases, with 5 bases of the junction left unmatched. This CDR3 has 15 amino acids. In nucleotides, the CDR3 is TGCGCCAGCAGCTTGGCGGGACTAGTAAGAGAGACCCAGTACTTC. This codes for CASSLAGLVRETQYF.

This clonotype was recorded many times. The chain uses TRBV20-1 and TRBJ1-2; possible D gene TRBD1, 6 bases. Germline V gene sequence: CDR1 DFQATT, CDR2 SNEGSKA (reference sequence). Trimming removed 3 bases at V and 4 bases at J, with 12 bases between. The CDR3 totals 13 residues. CDR3 bases: TGCAGTGCTAGCGACAGGAATGTCTATGGCTACACCTTC. This sequence encodes CSASDRNVYGYTF.

The V and J genes are TRBV5-1 and TRBJ2-1, with 9 bases aligning to TRBD1. Germline CDR1 is SGHRS and CDR2 is YFSETQ. Trimming cost V 3 bases and J 7 bases; bases outside gene matches: 5. CDR3 size: 14 residues. This CDR3 is CASSWDRAGNEQFF. In nucleotides, the CDR3 is TGCGCCAGCAGCTGGGACAGGGCGGGGAATGAGCAGTTCTTC.

The chain joins TRBV6-1 to TRBJ2-1, with 8 bases identical to TRBD2. This CDR3 comprises 13 residues. J lost 8 bases, V lost 7 bases, and 7 bases had no gene match. CDR1 is MNHNS and CDR2 is SASEGT in the germline V gene. CDR3 protein: CASMLSGSDEQFF. The CDR3 DNA sequence: TGTGCCAGCATGTTAAGCGGGAGCGATGAGCAGTTCTTC.

This clonotype was found a few times. The rearrangement links TRBV6-2 or TRBV6-3 to TRBJ2-2; 8 bases fit TRBD2. This CDR3 has 14 amino acids. Germline V gene data show CDR1 as MNHEY and CDR2 as SVGEGT. After removal of 6 bases from V and 5 bases from J, the junction contained 5 bases not matched to a gene. The CDR3 region is CASSRPSGTGELFF. In DNA, the CDR3 is TGTGCCAGCAGCCGTCCTAGCGGGACCGGGGAGCTGTTTTTT.

CDR3 in DNA: TGTGCCAGCAGCACCCGGGCGGGGGGCCTAAGGAATGAGCAGTTCTTC. Translation gives CASSTRAGGLRNEQFF. This chain uses TRBV5-5 with TRBJ2-1, with 8 positions matching TRBD2. Losses at the gene ends were 4 bases for V and 7 bases for J; bases not matched to a gene: 13. This CDR3 is 16 amino acids long. CDR1 SGHKS and CDR2 YYEKEE come from the germline V gene (reference sequence).

This rearrangement joins TRBV5-4 to TRBJ2-1; 15 bases line up with TRBD2. CDR3 size: 16 residues. Unmatched junction bases numbered 7, after V lost 4 bases and J lost 8 bases. Germline values: CDR1 SGHNT, CDR2 YYREEE (reference sequence). CDR3: CASSVWTSGRGDEQFF. The CDR3 DNA is TGTGCCAGCAGCGTTTGGACTAGCGGGAGGGGGGATGAGCAGTTCTTC.

Only a few counts were recorded for this clonotype. The gene calls are TRBV6-1 and TRBJ1-5; D is unresolved. Trimming removed 7 bases at V and 2 bases at J, with 12 bases between. Germline V gives CDR1 MNHNS, CDR2 SASEGT. The CDR3 contains 14 residues. The CDR3 here is CASIREMGNQPQHF. The CDR3 bases are TGTGCCAGCATAAGGGAAATGGGCAATCAGCCCCAGCATTTT.

This clonotype has only a few counts. This chain joins TRBV7-2 and TRBJ2-3; 8 nucleotides match TRBD2. This CDR3 comprises 15 residues. V shed 6 bases, J shed 2 bases, and the junction held 7 bases outside the gene matches. Germline V gene data show CDR1 as SGHTA and CDR2 as FQGNSA. CDR3 sequence (DNA): TGTGCCAGCAGGGGTACTAGCGGATACACAGATACGCAGTATTTT. Translating it yields CASRGTSGYTDTQYF.

The chain recombines TRBV4-3 with TRBJ2-4; TRBD2 matches at 10 bases. Germline-derived CDR1 and CDR2 are LGHNA and YSLEER. The CDR3 is made up of 15 amino acids. The ends lost 2 bases at V and 6 bases at J; junction bases unmatched: 4. In DNA, the CDR3 is TGCGCCAGCAGCCAACCACGGACTAGCGGAAACATTCAGTACTTC. Protein sequence: CASSQPRTSGNIQYF.

There are a few counts of this clonotype. V and J are TRBV6-5 and TRBJ1-2; unclear D gene. The CDR3 contains 14 residues. In germline, CDR1 is MNHEY, CDR2 SVGAGI. Trimming took 0 bases from V and 4 from J, leaving 9 bases between them. The CDR3 bases are TGTGCCAGCAGTTACTCGATCGGACCCTATGGCTACACCTTC. Its translation is CASSYSIGPYGYTF.

The chain carries TRBV24-1 and TRBJ2-2; 8 bases match TRBD2. Germline V gene data show CDR1 as KGHDR and CDR2 as SFDVKD. V trimming: 5 bases; J trimming: 3 bases; junction bases outside the gene matches: 4. This CDR3 has 15 amino acids. CDR3 bases: TGTGCCACCAGTGGAGCGGGAGCTGACACCGGGGAGCTGTTTTTT. Its protein product is CATSGAGADTGELFF.

There are a few counts of this clonotype. The rearrangement uses TRBV5-1 and TRBJ1-1; possibly TRBD1 for D (5 bases). The CDR3 has 14 amino acids. The germline V gene encodes CDR1 SGHRS and CDR2 YFSETQ. V was pared by 4 bases and J by 0 bases, with 10 bases between. The CDR3 region is CASSNEGLNTEAFF. CDR3 DNA sequence: TGCGCCAGCAGCAATGAGGGGTTGAACACTGAAGCTTTCTTT.

The rearrangement links TRBV5-1 to TRBJ2-1; 16 bases fit TRBD2. The V and J ends lost 4 bases and 2 bases, in that order; junction bases with no gene match: 3. Germline V gene data show CDR1 as SGHRS and CDR2 as YFSETQ. There are 17 residues in the CDR3. Written as DNA, the CDR3 is TGCGCCAGCAGCGCGGGGACTAGCGGGAGGGCCTACAATGAGCAGTTCTTC. Encoded protein: CASSAGTSGRAYNEQFF.

V gene TRBV6-2 or TRBV6-3 combines with J gene TRBJ1-1; D might be TRBD1 (5 bases). Per germline, CDR1 MNHEY and CDR2 SVGEGT. Trimming cost V 6 bases and J 5 bases, with 10 bases left between them. CDR3 size: 12 residues. The CDR3 reads CASRATATEAFF. In DNA form, the CDR3 reads TGTGCCAGCAGGGCGACAGCGACTGAAGCTTTCTTT.

V and J are TRBV7-9 and TRBJ2-1, with 10 bases lining up with TRBD2. J gave up 7 bases and V 1 base, and 4 bases lay outside the gene matches. The germline gives CDR1 SEHNR, CDR2 FQNEAQ (reference sequence). There are 15 residues in the CDR3. The CDR3 is CASSLGVSGRNEQFF. DNA of the CDR3: TGTGCCAGCAGCTTAGGGGTTAGCGGGAGGAATGAGCAGTTCTTC.

This chain's CDR3 is CSASPSAFGNQPQHF. In nucleotides, the CDR3 is TGCAGTGCTAGCCCCTCTGCGTTTGGCAATCAGCCCCAGCATTTT. This rearrangement joins TRBV20-1 to TRBJ1-5, with D unresolved. CDR1 and CDR2 from the germline V gene are DFQATT and SNEGSKA (reference sequence). The CDR3 totals 15 residues. Trimming stripped 3 bases from V and 2 bases from J, with 14 bases between.

This clonotype was seen more than once but under ten times. Here the CDR3 DNA reads TGCGCCAGCAGCTTGGCCCAGGTTAACACTGAAGCTTTCTTT. This encodes CASSLAQVNTEAFF. V and J are TRBV5-1 and TRBJ1-1, with no clear D. The length of the CDR3 is 14 residues. Trimming cost V 0 bases and J 2 bases, with 8 bases left between them. Looked up from germline, CDR1 is SGHRS and CDR2 is YFSETQ.

This chain links TRBV30 with TRBJ2-7, with D perhaps matching TRBD1 (6 bases). The CDR3 is 15 residues long. Per the germline V gene, CDR1 is GTSNPN and CDR2 is SVGIG (reference sequence). V lost 1 base to trimming and J lost 1 base, with 14 bases between them. CDR3 sequence: CAWSGHRDTSYEQYF. The CDR3 region has the DNA TGTGCCTGGAGTGGGCACCGGGACACTTCCTACGAGCAGTACTTC.

V is TRBV7-6 and J is TRBJ2-7; TRBD2 matches 8 bases. Trimming took 7 bases from V and 3 from J; bases not matched to a gene: 11. Germline lookup yields CDR1 SGHVS and CDR2 FNYEAQ. The CDR3 is 15 residues long. In DNA, the CDR3 is TGTGCCAGCAAGGATTCGGGAGGGTCAGACTACGAGCAGTACTTC. This gives the protein CASKDSGGSDYEQYF.

This clonotype was seen ten or more times. The CDR3 here is CASSLVLVGAETQYF. CDR3 DNA: TGTGCCAGCAGCTTGGTATTGGTCGGGGCCGAGACCCAGTACTTC. The chain carries TRBV5-5 and TRBJ2-5; D might be TRBD1 or TRBD2, each matching 5 bases. This CDR3 is 15 amino acids long. Germline V lookup: CDR1 SGHKS, CDR2 YYEKEE (reference sequence). Trimming pared 0 bases from V and 5 bases from J, leaving 14 bases between.